This paragraph covers one T cell receptor (beta chain) sequence. Measured with immunoSEQ multiplex PCR; TCRdb has only the in-frame clones, and not every one. The sample holds about 2.4 million clones; 93% are singletons and the top ten take roughly 0.36%. The sample originates from a study of shared clonotypes between healthy human individuals. This CDR3 contains 14 residues. Germline CDR1 MNHEY, CDR2 SMNVEV (reference sequence). Trimming left V 6 bases short and J 2 bases short, with 13 bases between. The specimen sequenced was naive CD4+ T cells from PBMCs. Subset of the sample: CD45RA+ positively selected. The sequence came from a man aged 18 to 30 in good health. Some clones in this sample may be carry-over from other donors' samples. The chain joins TRBV27 to TRBJ1-1; a possible D gene is TRBD1 (6 bases). DNA for the CDR3: TGTGCCAGCAGGGGCGTTGGGGGCAACACTGAAGCTTTCTTT. Its protein product is CASRGVGGNTEAFF.